The 2 T cell receptor beta chains in this list originate from one sample, sequenced in a study of blood T cell repertoires in COVID-19. Sequencing used immunoSEQ multiplex PCR; TCRdb keeps in-frame clones, though not all of them. Here the sample spans a few hundred thousand clones, approximately 86% being singletons. Sequencing was carried out using peripheral blood. These receptors all come from a woman aged 55 to 70 with COVID-19, enrolled during active disease.

The chain carries TRBV5-1 and TRBJ2-7; D possibly corresponds to TRBD1 (5 bases). The V end lost 2 bases, the J end lost 4 bases, and 7 bases lay between the germline ends. The CDR3 contains 12 residues. From germline, CDR1 is SGHRS and CDR2 YFSETQ. CDR3 nucleotide sequence: TGCGCCAGCAGCTTTAACAGGTACGAGCAGTACTTC. Translated, it gives CASSFNRYEQYF. The variable domain in full, with the rest retrieved from reference TRBV5-1 and TRBJ2-7, is KAGVTQTPRYLIKTRGQQVTLSCSPISGHRSVSWYQQTPGQGLQFLFEYFSETQRNKGNFPGRFSGRQFSNSRSEMNVSTLELGDSALYLCASSFNRYEQYFGPGTRLTVT.

V and J are TRBV20-1 and TRBJ1-1; D gene uncertain. V was cut by 3 bases and J by 3 bases, with 5 bases left in between. The CDR3 loop spans 11 amino acids. Germline loops: CDR1 DFQATT, CDR2 SNEGSKA (reference sequence). The CDR3 spells CSASPDTEAFF. In nucleotides, the CDR3 is TGCAGTGCTAGCCCGGACACTGAAGCTTTCTTT.